This T cell receptor (beta chain) was obtained from a study of read filtering for tumor transcriptome and immune sequencing. Study-wide background: Patients were approximately 17 male and about 15 female, mean age around 66 years, range about 45 to 85. 8 or 9 patients were R-ISS I, about 16 were R-ISS II, 6 or 7 were R-ISS III. DNase treatment preceded whole-transcriptome library preparation.

Notes on this clonotype: This likely reflects a read error, since a far larger clone is one base away.

Molecular barcoded adaptors covering alpha/delta and beta/gamma chains were used on approximately 440 ng RNA. TCRdb re-derived calls from the reads in MiXCR, one entry per CDR3 protein. The table has 45,000 to 55,000 distinct CDR3 sequences, about 12% seen once; the top ten hold roughly 15%. The sequenced sample was a population of CD138-negative cells sorted from bone marrow. The sequence came from a donor aged 40 or over with multiple myeloma.

DNA of the CDR3: TGTGCCAGCAGTTTGGAAACTGTACTATATTTT. This sequence encodes CASSLETVLYF. V is TRBV28 and J is TRBJ1-4; no clear D gene. Germline loops: CDR1 MDHEN, CDR2 SYDVKM. The CDR3 loop spans 11 amino acids.